This TCR beta chain was profiled in a study of shared clonotypes between healthy human individuals. All participating donors were Caucasian adults from Nashville, Tennessee. Replicate PCRs were loaded with approximately 300 ng DNA from unsorted PBMC, around 30,000 T cell genomes. The method was immunoSEQ multiplex PCR; TCRdb's version includes in-frame clones alone and lacks a portion of them. The profile shows roughly 500,000 clones, about 85% of them singletons. As regards this clone: The sample carries other DNA sequences with the same CDR3.

The sequenced sample was PBMCs. The TCR comes from a woman aged 40 to 50 in good health. Some clones in this sample may be carry-over from other donors' samples.

The CDR3 spells CASSLTGRTEAFF. DNA of the CDR3: TGTGCCAGCAGCCTCACAGGGAGAACTGAAGCTTTCTTT. V is TRBV27 and J is TRBJ1-1, with D tentatively TRBD1 (6 bases). V lost 6 bases and J 5 bases, leaving 13 bases between the germline ends. The germline gives CDR1 MNHEY, CDR2 SMNVEV (reference sequence). The CDR3 length is 13 residues.